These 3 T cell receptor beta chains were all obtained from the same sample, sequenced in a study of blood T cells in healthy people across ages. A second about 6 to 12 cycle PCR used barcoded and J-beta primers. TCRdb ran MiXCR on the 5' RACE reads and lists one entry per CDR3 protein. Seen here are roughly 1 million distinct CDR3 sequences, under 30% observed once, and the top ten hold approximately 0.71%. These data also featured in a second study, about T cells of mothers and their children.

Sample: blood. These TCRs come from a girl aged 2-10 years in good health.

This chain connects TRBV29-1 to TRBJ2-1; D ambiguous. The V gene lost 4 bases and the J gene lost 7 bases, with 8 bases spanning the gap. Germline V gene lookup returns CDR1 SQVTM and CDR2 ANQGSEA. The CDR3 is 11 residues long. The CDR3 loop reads CSVADGNEQFF. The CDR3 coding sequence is TGCAGCGTTGCAGATGGGAATGAGCAGTTCTTC.

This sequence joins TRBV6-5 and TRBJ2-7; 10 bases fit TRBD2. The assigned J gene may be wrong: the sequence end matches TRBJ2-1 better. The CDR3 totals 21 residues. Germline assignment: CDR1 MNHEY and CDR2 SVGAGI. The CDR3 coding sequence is TGTGCCAGCAGTTACTCGAGAGCGGCCGGTGGTCCTAGCGGGAGAATGGCTGAGCAGTTCTTC. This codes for CASSYSRAAGGPSGRMAEQFF.

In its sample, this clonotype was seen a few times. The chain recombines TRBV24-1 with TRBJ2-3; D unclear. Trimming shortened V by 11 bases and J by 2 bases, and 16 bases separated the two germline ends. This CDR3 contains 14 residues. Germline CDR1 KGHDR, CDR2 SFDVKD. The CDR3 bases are TGTGCCATCGACACCAGCTACCCCACAGATACGCAGTATTTT. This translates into CAIDTSYPTDTQYF.